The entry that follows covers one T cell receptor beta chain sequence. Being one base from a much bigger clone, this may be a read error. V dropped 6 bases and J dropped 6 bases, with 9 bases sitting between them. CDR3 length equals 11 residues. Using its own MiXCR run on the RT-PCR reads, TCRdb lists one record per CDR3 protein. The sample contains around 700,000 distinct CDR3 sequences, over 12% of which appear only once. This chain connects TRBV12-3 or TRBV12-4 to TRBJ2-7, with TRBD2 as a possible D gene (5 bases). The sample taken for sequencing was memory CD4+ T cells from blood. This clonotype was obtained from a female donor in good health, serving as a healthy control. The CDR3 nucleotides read TGTGCCAGCAGCGAGGGTTTCGAGCAGTACTTC. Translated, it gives CASSEGFEQYF.